These T cell receptor beta chains were read from a single sample in a study of control samples from healthy donors and cancer patients. The repertoire was sequenced with immunoSEQ multiplex PCR; TCRdb's copy has only in-frame clones and lacks some. The repertoire holds tens of thousands of clones, with around 84% as singletons. Sequenced: blood. Receptor source: a man aged 45 to 65 in good health. CDR3s include the opening cysteine and the closing phenylalanine or tryptophan. The order of the fields is V gene, J gene, clone size, D gene, CDR3 DNA, CDR3 protein. The D gene is left open where the match is weak. Size is omitted from some rows. Given values are once, few, many or a class for expanded clones.

>TRBV6-5|TRBJ1-6|NA|NA
TGTGCCAGCAGTCGAGTGGCAGGGTACGGTTCACCCCTCCACTTT
CASSRVAGYGSPLHF
>TRBV5-1|TRBJ2-2|NA|NA
TGCGCCAGCAGCTTGGGACCGCCGAACACCGGGGAGCTGTTTTTT
CASSLGPPNTGELFF
>TRBV10-3|TRBJ2-1|NA|NA
TGTGCCATCAGTGAGACTAAGACCGGGACACTTTACAATGAGCAGTTCTTC
CAISETKTGTLYNEQFF
>TRBV28|TRBJ2-5|NA|NA
TGTGCCAGCAGTTTTGTTCTAGGGCGGGAGACCCAGTACTTC
CASSFVLGRETQYF
>TRBV18|TRBJ1-1|NA|NA
TGTGCCAGCACCCGGGACATTCGCGAGGGGTCAACTGAAGCTTTCTTT
CASTRDIREGSTEAFF
>TRBV24-1|TRBJ2-7|NA|NA
TGTGCCACCAGTGATCTGACACTAGCCTACGAGCAGTACTTC
CATSDLTLAYEQYF
>TRBV28|TRBJ2-2|NA|TRBD1
TGTGCCAGCAGTTTGGGCAGGACAGGGGATACCGGGGAGCTGTTTTTT
CASSLGRTGDTGELFF
>TRBV25-1|TRBJ2-7|NA|TRBD2
TGTGCCAGCAGAGCGGGAGGAACCTACGAGCAGTACTTC
CASRAGGTYEQYF
>TRBV5-4|TRBJ2-1|NA|NA
TGTGCCAGCAGCTTGTACAATGAGCAGTTCTTC
CASSLYNEQFF
>TRBV3-1/TRBV3-2|TRBJ2-5|NA|TRBD2
TGTGCCAGCAGCCAAGAACGGGATAGCGGGCCCCTAAAGACCCAGTACTTC
CASSQERDSGPLKTQYF
>TRBV7-3|TRBJ2-5|NA|NA
TGTGCCAGCAGCTTATCCGGGACTCAGGGAGAGACCCAGTACTTC
CASSLSGTQGETQYF
>TRBV14|TRBJ1-2|NA|NA
TGTGCCAGCAGTCTAGGGAGGGGGATCGATGGCTACACCTTC
CASSLGRGIDGYTF
>TRBV9|TRBJ1-2|NA|NA
TGTGCCAGCAGCGGGGGACGACCGGGCTACACCTTC
CASSGGRPGYTF
>TRBV7-2|TRBJ2-1|once|TRBD2
TGTGCCAGCAGCGCCTCGGGGACTAGCTCTCCCAATGAGCAGTTCTTC
CASSASGTSSPNEQFF
>TRBV30|TRBJ2-7|NA|TRBD2
TGTGCCTGGAGTGGCGGGGGACTACGAGCTCGGGAGCAGTACTTC
CAWSGGGLRAREQYF
>TRBV30|TRBJ2-3|NA|TRBD2
TGTGCCTGTTATCCGGGACTAGCGGGTAGCACAGATACGCAGTATTTT
CACYPGLAGSTDTQYF
>TRBV7-8|TRBJ1-1|NA|NA
TGTGCCAGCAGCCCCTCCGGGACAACGAACACTGAAGCTTTCTTT
CASSPSGTTNTEAFF
>TRBV4-3|TRBJ1-1|NA|NA
TGCGCCAGCAGCCAAGGGACCGCGAACACTGAAGCTTTCTTT
CASSQGTANTEAFF
>TRBV28|TRBJ1-4|few|NA
TGTGCCAGCAGTTTATATCAGGGAGGGGAAAAACTGTTTTTT
CASSLYQGGEKLFF
>TRBV29-1|TRBJ2-1|NA|TRBD2
TGCAGCGTGGGGGGACTAGCGGGAGACAATGAGCAGTTCTTC
CSVGGLAGDNEQFF
>TRBV5-6|TRBJ1-1|NA|NA
TGTGCCAGCAGCTTACCGACAGGAGCGACGACTGAAGCTTTCTTT
CASSLPTGATTEAFF
>TRBV29-1|TRBJ2-3|NA|NA
TGCAGCGTTCACTACCCCGGCACAGATACGCAGTATTTT
CSVHYPGTDTQYF
>TRBV2|TRBJ2-7|NA|NA
TGTGCCAGCAGTGATGACCCACCCCCCAACGAGCAGTACTTC
CASSDDPPPNEQYF
>TRBV21-1|TRBJ2-3|NA|NA
TGTGCCAGCACTAAGGGAATCAGGCGGAGCGCTAGCACAGATACGCAGTATTTT
CASTKGIRRSASTDTQYF
>TRBV2|TRBJ1-1|NA|NA
TGTGCCAGCATCTGGGACAAGAACACTGAAGCTTTCTTT
CASIWDKNTEAFF
>TRBV7-3|TRBJ2-3|NA|NA
TGTGCCAGCAGCTTAAGTTCGGGGGGCTCGGATACGCAGTATTTT
CASSLSSGGSDTQYF
>TRBV19|TRBJ2-2|NA|TRBD2
TGTGCCAGTAGTATTTCTGGACAGATTAGCGGGAGGAGGACCGGGGAGCTGTTTTTT
CASSISGQISGRRTGELFF
>TRBV5-1|TRBJ2-5|NA|TRBD1
TGCGCCAGCAGACCCGGGACAGGGGGCTTTGAGACCCAGTACTTC
CASRPGTGGFETQYF
>TRBV6-2/TRBV6-3|TRBJ2-5|NA|TRBD2
TGTGCCAGCACCCCAGCGGGAAACCAGGCCGAGACCCAGTACTTC
CASTPAGNQAETQYF
>TRBV7-2|TRBJ2-5|NA|NA
TGTGCCAGCAGCCTCCACGGGACTTGGGAGACCCAGTACTTC
CASSLHGTWETQYF
>TRBV29-1|TRBJ2-7|NA|TRBD1
TGCAGCGTGGGACAGGGCAACTCCTACGAGCAGTACTTC
CSVGQGNSYEQYF
>TRBV27|TRBJ1-4|NA|NA
TGTGCCAGCAGTTATGGCAGAAGTCCAACTAATGAAAAACTGTTTTTT
CASSYGRSPTNEKLFF
>TRBV2|TRBJ2-1|few|NA
TGTGCCAGCCGACGATACAATGAGCAGTTCTTC
CASRRYNEQFF
>TRBV30|TRBJ1-1|NA|NA
TGTGCCTGGAGGGCAGACGCTGAAGCTTTCTTT
CAWRADAEAFF
>TRBV7-2|TRBJ2-1|NA|TRBD2
TGTGCCAGCAGCTCCTCTTGGATAGCGGGGCTCAATGAGCAGTTCTTC
CASSSSWIAGLNEQFF
>TRBV6-5|TRBJ2-5|NA|NA
TGTGCCAGCAGCCGCTATCCCCAGTACTTC
CASSRYPQYF
>TRBV27|TRBJ2-2|NA|NA
TGTGCCATCAGGGAACGGACGAACACCGGGGAGCTGTTTTTT
CAIRERTNTGELFF
>TRBV5-4|TRBJ2-2|NA|TRBD2
TGTGCCAGCAGCCCCGCCGGGACTAGCTACCCCGGGGAGCTGTTTTTT
CASSPAGTSYPGELFF
>TRBV28|TRBJ2-3|NA|NA
TGTGCCAGCAGTTCGGGGTTATCAGATACGCAGTATTTT
CASSSGLSDTQYF
>TRBV4-1|TRBJ2-7|NA|NA
TGCGCCAGCAGCCAAGGGAGGGGCTCAGCCTACGAGCAGTACTTC
CASSQGRGSAYEQYF